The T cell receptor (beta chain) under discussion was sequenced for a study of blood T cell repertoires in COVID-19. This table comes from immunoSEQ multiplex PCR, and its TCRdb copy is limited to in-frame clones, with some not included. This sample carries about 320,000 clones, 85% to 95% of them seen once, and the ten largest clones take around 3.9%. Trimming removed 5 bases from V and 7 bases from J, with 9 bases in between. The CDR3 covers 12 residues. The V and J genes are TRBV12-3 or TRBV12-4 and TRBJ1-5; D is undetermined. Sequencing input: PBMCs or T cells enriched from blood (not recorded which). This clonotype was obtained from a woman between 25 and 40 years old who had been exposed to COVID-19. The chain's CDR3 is CASSPRPQPQHF. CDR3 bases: TGTGCCAGCAGTCCCAGGCCACAGCCCCAGCATTTT.